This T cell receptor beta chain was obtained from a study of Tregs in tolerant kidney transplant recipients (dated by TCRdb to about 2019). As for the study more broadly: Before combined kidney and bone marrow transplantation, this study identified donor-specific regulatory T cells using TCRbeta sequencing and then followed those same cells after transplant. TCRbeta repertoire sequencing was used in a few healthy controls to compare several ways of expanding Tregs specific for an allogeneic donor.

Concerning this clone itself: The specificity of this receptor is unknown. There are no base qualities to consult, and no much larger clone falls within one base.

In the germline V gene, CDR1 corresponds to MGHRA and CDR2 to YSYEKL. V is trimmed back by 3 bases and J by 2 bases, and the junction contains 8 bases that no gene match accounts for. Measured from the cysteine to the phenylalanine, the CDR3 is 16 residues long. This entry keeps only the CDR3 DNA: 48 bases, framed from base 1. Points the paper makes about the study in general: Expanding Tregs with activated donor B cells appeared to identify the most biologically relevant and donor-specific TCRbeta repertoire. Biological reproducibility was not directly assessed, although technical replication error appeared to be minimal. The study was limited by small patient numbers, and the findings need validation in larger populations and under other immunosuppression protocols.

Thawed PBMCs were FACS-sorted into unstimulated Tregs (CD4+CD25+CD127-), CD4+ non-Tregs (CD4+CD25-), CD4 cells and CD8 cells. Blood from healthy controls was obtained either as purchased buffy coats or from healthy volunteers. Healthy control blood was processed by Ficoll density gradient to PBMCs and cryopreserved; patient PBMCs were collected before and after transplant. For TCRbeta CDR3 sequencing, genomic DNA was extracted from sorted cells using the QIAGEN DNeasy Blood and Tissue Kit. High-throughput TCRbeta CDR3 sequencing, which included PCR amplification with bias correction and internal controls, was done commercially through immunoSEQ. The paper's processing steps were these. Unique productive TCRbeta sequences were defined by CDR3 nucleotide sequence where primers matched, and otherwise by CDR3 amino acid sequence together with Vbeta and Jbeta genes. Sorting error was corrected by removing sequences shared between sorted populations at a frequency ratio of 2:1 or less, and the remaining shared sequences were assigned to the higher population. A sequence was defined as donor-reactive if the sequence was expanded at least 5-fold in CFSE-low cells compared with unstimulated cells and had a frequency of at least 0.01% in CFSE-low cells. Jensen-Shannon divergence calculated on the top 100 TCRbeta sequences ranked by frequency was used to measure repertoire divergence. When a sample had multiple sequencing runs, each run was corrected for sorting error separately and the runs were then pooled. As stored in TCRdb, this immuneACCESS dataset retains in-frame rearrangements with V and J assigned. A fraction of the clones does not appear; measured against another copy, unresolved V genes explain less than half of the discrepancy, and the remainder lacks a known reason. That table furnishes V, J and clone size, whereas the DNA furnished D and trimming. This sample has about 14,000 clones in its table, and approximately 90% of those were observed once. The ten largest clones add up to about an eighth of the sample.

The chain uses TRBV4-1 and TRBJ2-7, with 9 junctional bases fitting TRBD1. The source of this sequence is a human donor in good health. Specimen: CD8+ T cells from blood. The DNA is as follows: TGCGCCAGCAGCCAGGTACCGGGACAGGGTGCCTACGAGCAGTACTTC. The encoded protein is CASSQVPGQGAYEQYF.